The present T cell receptor beta chain was sequenced within a study of blood T cell repertoires in COVID-19. Germline CDR1 and CDR2: SGDLS and YYNGEE. CDR3 length equals 16 residues. J was trimmed by 0 bases and V by 3 bases; bases with no gene match: 3. This clone was detected only a few times. Data came from immunoSEQ multiplex PCR; TCRdb stores just in-frame clones and leaves some out. The top ten hold roughly 2% of the sample, which has around 200,000 clones, around 85% seen once. The chain carries TRBV9 and TRBJ2-3, with 11 bases that match TRBD2. Source material: peripheral blood. This TCR was sampled from a woman between 50 and 59 years old with acute or convalescent COVID-19. CDR3 nucleotides: TGTGCCAGCAGCGAACGGACTAGCGGGAGCACAGATACGCAGTATTTT. Protein: CASSERTSGSTDTQYF.